This is a list of T cell receptor beta chains from one sample in a study of T cell changes during pregnancy in multiple sclerosis. Measured with immunoSEQ multiplex PCR; TCRdb has only the in-frame clones, and not every one. The sample carries around 83,000 clones, 80% to 95% recorded once. The material sequenced was CD4+ T cells from peripheral blood mononuclear cells, taken in the second trimester of pregnancy. These receptors were collected from a female donor with multiple sclerosis, enrolled in a pregnancy study. CDR3s leave out the opening cysteine and the closing phenylalanine or tryptophan. Each record gives: J gene, V gene, CDR3 length, CDR3 protein.

J gene: TRBJ1-3; V gene: TRBV7-9; CDR3 length: 15; CDR3 protein: ASSYRRDRGEGNTIY
J gene: TRBJ1-5; V gene: TRBV2; CDR3 length: 11; CDR3 protein: ASRDSEGQPQH
J gene: TRBJ1-5; V gene: TRBV29-1; CDR3 length: 11; CDR3 protein: SVKTAPGQPQH
J gene: TRBJ2-7; V gene: TRBV11-3; CDR3 length: 14; CDR3 protein: ASSSLMTGSSYEQY
J gene: TRBJ2-3; V gene: TRBV7-2; CDR3 length: 13; CDR3 protein: ASNLLGAGADTQY
J gene: TRBJ1-1; V gene: TRBV9; CDR3 length: 13; CDR3 protein: ASSVAPTGFGEAF
J gene: TRBJ1-1; V gene: TRBV7-8; CDR3 length: 11; CDR3 protein: ASSYRVNTEAF
J gene: TRBJ2-3; V gene: TRBV4-1; CDR3 length: 14; CDR3 protein: ASSLPTSGVTDTQY
J gene: TRBJ2-3; V gene: TRBV21-1; CDR3 length: 16; CDR3 protein: ASSNGASGGAGTDTQY
J gene: TRBJ2-7; V gene: TRBV28; CDR3 length: 12; CDR3 protein: AAYPSGSHYEQY
J gene: TRBJ2-1; V gene: TRBV7-9; CDR3 length: 13; CDR3 protein: ASSLGTSGRNEQF
J gene: TRBJ2-5; V gene: TRBV2; CDR3 length: 12; CDR3 protein: ASSPDRGAETQY
J gene: TRBJ2-5; V gene: TRBV7-2; CDR3 length: 13; CDR3 protein: ASSLNPRGIETQY
J gene: TRBJ2-4; V gene: TRBV2; CDR3 length: 11; CDR3 protein: ASKGSGGNIQY
J gene: TRBJ1-6; V gene: TRBV19; CDR3 length: 12; CDR3 protein: ASRWDRRDSPLH
J gene: TRBJ2-1; V gene: TRBV5-4; CDR3 length: 11; CDR3 protein: ASSSNLANEQF
J gene: TRBJ1-2; V gene: TRBV19; CDR3 length: 12; CDR3 protein: ASARDRLNYGYT
J gene: TRBJ1-1; V gene: TRBV5-4; CDR3 length: 13; CDR3 protein: ASSGHRQGDTEAF
J gene: TRBJ1-4; V gene: TRBV7-6; CDR3 length: 13; CDR3 protein: ASSPGGATNEKLF
J gene: TRBJ2-1; V gene: TRBV27; CDR3 length: 14; CDR3 protein: ASSFSFSGVYNEQF
J gene: TRBJ1-3; V gene: TRBV9; CDR3 length: 14; CDR3 protein: ASSVGGGASGNTIY
J gene: TRBJ1-2; V gene: TRBV2; CDR3 length: 11; CDR3 protein: ASRGTGGYGYT
J gene: TRBJ1-1; V gene: TRBV5-1; CDR3 length: 13; CDR3 protein: ASSYETGVNTEAF
J gene: TRBJ2-3; V gene: TRBV7-2; CDR3 length: 12; CDR3 protein: ASSRTGGQDTQY
J gene: TRBJ2-7; V gene: TRBV13; CDR3 length: 10; CDR3 protein: ASSALRNEQY
J gene: TRBJ2-1; V gene: TRBV7-2; CDR3 length: 10; CDR3 protein: ASSSTRDEQF
J gene: TRBJ1-5; V gene: TRBV12-5; CDR3 length: 11; CDR3 protein: ASGQDGYQPQH
J gene: TRBJ2-5; V gene: TRBV6-5; CDR3 length: 11; CDR3 protein: ASSYSYQETQY
J gene: TRBJ1-1; V gene: TRBV7-2; CDR3 length: 9; CDR3 protein: ASTRLDEAF
J gene: TRBJ1-2; V gene: TRBV4-1; CDR3 length: 12; CDR3 protein: ASSNTGVWDGYT
J gene: TRBJ1-5; V gene: TRBV18; CDR3 length: 15; CDR3 protein: ASSSTDTGDGNQPQH
J gene: TRBJ2-7; V gene: TRBV23-1; CDR3 length: 13; CDR3 protein: ASSSYRDRDYEQY
J gene: TRBJ2-1; V gene: TRBV7-3; CDR3 length: 9; CDR3 protein: ASSRGGEQF
J gene: TRBJ1-3; V gene: TRBV6-5; CDR3 length: 12; CDR3 protein: ASRDRDRRNTIY
J gene: TRBJ1-6; V gene: TRBV6-5; CDR3 length: 11; CDR3 protein: ASQDRFNSPLH
J gene: TRBJ2-5; V gene: TRBV10-3; CDR3 length: 11; CDR3 protein: AISEGASETQY
J gene: TRBJ2-1; V gene: TRBV19; CDR3 length: 12; CDR3 protein: ASSIGYGVGEQF
J gene: TRBJ2-3; V gene: TRBV18; CDR3 length: 14; CDR3 protein: ASSPGTGGLTDTQY
J gene: TRBJ1-5; V gene: TRBV28; CDR3 length: 14; CDR3 protein: ASSLAGGGGNQPQH
J gene: TRBJ2-7; V gene: TRBV7-2; CDR3 length: 15; CDR3 protein: ASSSPHWRGTTYEQY